These T cell receptor beta chains were read from a single sample in a study of blood T cell repertoires in COVID-19. The protocol was immunoSEQ multiplex PCR, while the TCRdb copy is restricted to in-frame clones and leaves out a portion. The sample yields about 190,000 clones, approximately 88% seen once. Sequencing was performed on peripheral blood. The receptors were sampled from a man aged 35 to 55 with acute or convalescent COVID-19. CDR3s include the opening cysteine and the closing phenylalanine or tryptophan. Fields, in order: clone size, J gene, V gene, D gene, CDR3 DNA, CDR3 protein. A D gene is named only where the DNA matches it firmly. Size tells how often a clone was seen (once, few, many) or the class of an expanded clone, and some rows leave it out.

abundance: -; j_gene: TRBJ2-2; v_gene: TRBV7-9; d_gene: -; CDR3nt: TGTGCCAGCAGCTCAAGACAGGACTACACCGGGGAGCTGTTTTTT; CDR3aa: CASSSRQDYTGELFF
abundance: -; j_gene: TRBJ2-1; v_gene: TRBV27; d_gene: -; CDR3nt: TGTGCCAGCAGTCCCTCGTCGATACAGGTAGTCAACAATGAGCAGTTCTTC; CDR3aa: CASSPSSIQVVNNEQFF
abundance: -; j_gene: TRBJ1-3; v_gene: TRBV3-1/TRBV3-2; d_gene: -; CDR3nt: TGTGCCAGCAGCCCCCTCAGATGGAACACCATATATTTT; CDR3aa: CASSPLRWNTIYF
abundance: -; j_gene: TRBJ2-2; v_gene: TRBV5-1; d_gene: TRBD1; CDR3nt: TGCGCCAGCAGCTACCAAGGACAGGGACTGAACACCGGGGAGCTGTTTTTT; CDR3aa: CASSYQGQGLNTGELFF
abundance: -; j_gene: TRBJ2-7; v_gene: TRBV28; d_gene: TRBD2; CDR3nt: TGTGCCAGCAGTCCCGGACTAGCGGGGGGGTACGAGCAGTACTTC; CDR3aa: CASSPGLAGGYEQYF
abundance: -; j_gene: TRBJ1-6; v_gene: TRBV18; d_gene: -; CDR3nt: TGTGCCAGCTCACCCGACAGATTCCAGAATTCACCCCTCCACTTT; CDR3aa: CASSPDRFQNSPLHF
abundance: -; j_gene: TRBJ1-3; v_gene: TRBV7-9; d_gene: -; CDR3nt: TGTGCCAGCAGCCTTGGGGGGGTCCCAGGGAACTCTGGAAACACCATATATTTT; CDR3aa: CASSLGGVPGNSGNTIYF
abundance: -; j_gene: TRBJ2-1; v_gene: TRBV5-1; d_gene: TRBD2; CDR3nt: TGCGCCAGCAGCTTGAATCCCAGCGGGGGATACAATGAGCAGTTCTTC; CDR3aa: CASSLNPSGGYNEQFF
abundance: -; j_gene: TRBJ2-7; v_gene: TRBV5-1; d_gene: -; CDR3nt: TGCGCCAGCAGCTTGGCTCCGGTCCCCTACGAGCAGTACTTC; CDR3aa: CASSLAPVPYEQYF
abundance: -; j_gene: TRBJ2-2; v_gene: TRBV7-6; d_gene: -; CDR3nt: TGTGCCAGCAGCTTAGATCCAGGGTCAAGCACCGGGGAGCTGTTTTTT; CDR3aa: CASSLDPGSSTGELFF
abundance: -; j_gene: TRBJ2-5; v_gene: TRBV30; d_gene: -; CDR3nt: TGTGCCTGGAGTCGGAGGGCAGGGCAAGAGACCCAGTACTTC; CDR3aa: CAWSRRAGQETQYF
abundance: -; j_gene: TRBJ1-2; v_gene: TRBV7-9; d_gene: -; CDR3nt: TGTGCCAGCAGCCCCGGAGTAATCTATGGCTACACCTTC; CDR3aa: CASSPGVIYGYTF
abundance: -; j_gene: TRBJ2-1; v_gene: TRBV24-1; d_gene: -; CDR3nt: TGTGCCACCAGTGATGCGGACGGGAGCTCCTACAATGAGCAGTTCTTC; CDR3aa: CATSDADGSSYNEQFF
abundance: once; j_gene: TRBJ2-2; v_gene: TRBV6-2/TRBV6-3; d_gene: TRBD1; CDR3nt: TGTGCCAGCAGCCAAATCACAGGGGCTAACACCGGGGAGCTGTTTTTT; CDR3aa: CASSQITGANTGELFF
abundance: -; j_gene: TRBJ2-7; v_gene: TRBV28; d_gene: -; CDR3nt: TGTGCCAGCGCTTCCTGGAGACAGACTTCCTACGAGCAGTACTTC; CDR3aa: CASASWRQTSYEQYF
abundance: few; j_gene: TRBJ1-5; v_gene: TRBV19; d_gene: -; CDR3nt: TGTGCCAGTATGGACTCCGGGGGCAATCAGCCCCAGCATTTT; CDR3aa: CASMDSGGNQPQHF